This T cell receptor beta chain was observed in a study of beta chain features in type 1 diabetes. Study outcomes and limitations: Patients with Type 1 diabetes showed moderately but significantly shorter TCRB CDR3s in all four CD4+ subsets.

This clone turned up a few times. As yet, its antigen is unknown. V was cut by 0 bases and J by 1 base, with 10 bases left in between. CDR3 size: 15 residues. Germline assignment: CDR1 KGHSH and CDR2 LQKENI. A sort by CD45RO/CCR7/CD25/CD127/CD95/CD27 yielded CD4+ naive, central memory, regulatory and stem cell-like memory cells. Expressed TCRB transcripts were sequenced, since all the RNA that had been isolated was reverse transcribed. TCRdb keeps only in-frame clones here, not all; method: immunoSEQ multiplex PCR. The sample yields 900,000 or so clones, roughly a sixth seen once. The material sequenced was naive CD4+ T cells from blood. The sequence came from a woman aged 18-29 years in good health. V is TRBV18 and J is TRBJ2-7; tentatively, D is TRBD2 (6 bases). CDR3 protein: CASSPPLAVSYEQYF. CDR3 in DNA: TGTGCCAGCTCACCACCGTTAGCGGTTTCCTACGAGCAGTACTTC. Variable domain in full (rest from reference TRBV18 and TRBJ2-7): NAGVMQNPRHLVRRRGQEARLRCSPMKGHSHVYWYRQLPEEGLKFMVYLQKENIIDESGMPKERFSAEFPKEGPSILRIQQVVRGDSAAYFCASSPPLAVSYEQYFGPGTRLTVT.